These 20 T cell receptor beta chains share one sample of origin, sequenced in a study of T-cell reconstitution after alpha-beta-depleted transplantation in children. TCRbeta library preparation incorporated unique molecular identifiers. MiXCR, applied by TCRdb to the PCR reads, yields one record per CDR3 protein. The data contain a few hundred thousand distinct CDR3 sequences, about an eighth of them seen just once; the ten biggest clones take up 4.3%. Here the sequenced sample was PBMCs, taken from the stem cell graft. These receptors all come from a human donor who donated a stem cell graft to a child with Fanconi anemia.

This clonotype was counted at least ten times. The DNA for the CDR3 is TGCAGTGCCCCCATCACAGGTCGAGGAGAGACCCAGTACTTC. Translating it yields CSAPITGRGETQYF. The chain has TRBV20-1 and TRBJ2-5; a weak D match, TRBD1 (5 bases). CDR3 length: 14 amino acids. The germline V gene has CDR1 DFQATT and CDR2 SNEGSKA (reference sequence). V was cut by 6 bases and J by 4 bases, with 18 bases left in between.

This clonotype occurred a few times. V usage is TRBV7-9 and J usage is TRBJ1-1; D uncertain. From germline, CDR1 is SEHNR and CDR2 FQNEAQ (reference sequence). The CDR3 is made up of 10 amino acids. V lost 5 bases and J 12 bases, leaving 10 bases between the germline ends. CDR3 nucleotides: TGTGCCAGCAGCAACCAAAGGACTTTCTTT. It is translated as CASSNQRTFF.

The sample holds many counts of this clonotype. The chain recombines TRBV7-9 with TRBJ1-1; D remains ambiguous. Trimming shortened V by 3 bases and J by 2 bases, and 7 bases separated the two germline ends. The CDR3 extends over 13 amino acids. Germline V CDR1 and CDR2: SEHNR, FQNEAQ (reference sequence). CDR3: CASSLEGNTEAFF. CDR3 in DNA: TGTGCCAGCAGCTTGGAAGGAAACACTGAAGCTTTCTTT.

This chain joins TRBV19 and TRBJ1-1; the D is unclear. This CDR3 contains 13 residues. Germline-derived CDR1 and CDR2 are LNHDA and SQIVND (reference sequence). Trimming took 7 bases from V and 3 from J, leaving 12 bases between them. CDR3 sequence reads: CASNPSSDTEAFF. Written as DNA, the CDR3 is TGTGCCAGTAATCCGTCTTCCGACACTGAAGCTTTCTTT.

The chain links TRBV18 to TRBJ1-1; D is perhaps TRBD1 (5 bases). The V end was cut by 1 base, the J end by 1 base, with 10 bases between. The CDR3 loop spans 15 amino acids. Per the germline V gene, CDR1 is KGHSH and CDR2 is LQKENI. As DNA, the CDR3 is TGTGCCAGCTCACCACTTAGACAGACGAACACTGAAGCTTTCTTT. Translating gives CASSPLRQTNTEAFF.

This sequence joins TRBV11-2 and TRBJ2-7, with 10 bases fitting TRBD2. CDR3 length equals 15 residues. CDR1 is SGHAT, CDR2 FQNNGV, per germline. The trim removed 4 bases at V and 7 bases at J, leaving 10 bases unmatched. CDR3 region: CASSSGTSATGEQYF. For the CDR3, the DNA is TGTGCCAGCAGCTCTGGGACTAGCGCCACGGGGGAGCAGTACTTC.

This clonotype was picked up many times. The rearrangement uses TRBV7-2 and TRBJ2-3; a weak D match, TRBD1 (5 bases). From germline, CDR1 is SGHTA and CDR2 FQGNSA. V was trimmed by 5 bases and J by 8 bases, leaving 17 bases between them. This CDR3 has 14 amino acids. The CDR3 DNA is TGTGCCAGCAGCCCCCAAGGCAGGGTTGGTACGCAGTATTTT. It codes for CASSPQGRVGTQYF.

The table lists this clonotype with a few counts. This CDR3 is CASSPPVGGHGYTF. The CDR3 DNA reads TGTGCCAGCTCACCACCGGTTGGGGGTCATGGCTACACCTTC. The chain couples TRBV18 to TRBJ1-2, with a tentative D call TRBD1 (5 bases). Germline loops: CDR1 KGHSH, CDR2 LQKENI. The CDR3 length is 14 residues. Trimming took 0 bases from V and 6 from J, leaving 11 bases between them.

The chain uses TRBV13 and TRBJ2-2; D not certain. Germline CDR1 and CDR2: PRHDT and FYEKMQ (reference sequence). There are 13 residues in the CDR3. V was trimmed by 5 bases and J by 7 bases, leaving 11 bases between them. In DNA, the CDR3 is TGTGCCAGCAGCCCAATCCTTGACGGGGAGCTGTTTTTT. Protein: CASSPILDGELFF.

This clonotype occurred many times. The chain couples TRBV28 to TRBJ2-1; 7 bases are shared with TRBD2. Germline V CDR1 and CDR2: MDHEN, SYDVKM. V lost 3 bases and J lost 5; bases outside the gene matches: 7. The CDR3 covers 15 residues. The CDR3 nucleotides read TGTGCCAGCAGTTTCGGGGGGTTAGGGGACAATGAGCAGTTCTTC. As protein: CASSFGGLGDNEQFF. The full variable domain, its missing parts supplied by reference TRBV28 and TRBJ2-1, is DVKVTQSSRYLVKRTGEKVFLECVQDMDHENMFWYRQDPGLGLRLIYFSYDVKMKEKGDIPEGYSVSREKKERFSLILESASTNQTSMYLCASSFGGLGDNEQFFGPGTRLTVL.

The rearrangement links TRBV11-2 to TRBJ2-1, with D perhaps matching TRBD1 (6 bases). V was trimmed by 1 base and J by 4 bases, leaving 17 bases between them. The germline gives CDR1 SGHAT, CDR2 FQNNGV. CDR3 length: 17 residues. CDR3 sequence reads: CASSLAPLGQIYNEQFF. For the CDR3, the DNA is TGTGCCAGCAGCTTAGCTCCATTAGGACAGATTTACAATGAGCAGTTCTTC.

The chain has TRBV18 and TRBJ2-5; 8 positions agree with TRBD1. The CDR3 is made up of 14 amino acids. Germline V gene sequence: CDR1 KGHSH, CDR2 LQKENI. Germline trimming cut 6 bases from V and 3 bases from J; bases unmatched to any gene: 6. The CDR3 nucleotides are TGTGCCAGCTCCCCCCCGACAGGGGAAGAGACCCAGTACTTC. It yields the protein CASSPPTGEETQYF.

The genes are TRBV18 and TRBJ2-3; the D gene is possibly TRBD2 (5 bases). CDR1 and CDR2 (germline): KGHSH, LQKENI. The CDR3 spans 14 residues. Trimming cost V 3 bases and J 4 bases, with 11 bases left between them. CDR3 DNA sequence: TGTGCCAGCTCACCTAACCCGCGGGCAGATACGCAGTATTTT. Protein sequence: CASSPNPRADTQYF. The variable domain in full, with the rest retrieved from reference TRBV18 and TRBJ2-3, is NAGVMQNPRHLVRRRGQEARLRCSPMKGHSHVYWYRQLPEEGLKFMVYLQKENIIDESGMPKERFSAEFPKEGPSILRIQQVVRGDSAAYFCASSPNPRADTQYFGPGTRLTVL.

The genes are TRBV28 and TRBJ2-7, with D unclear. V was trimmed by 3 bases and J by 5 bases, leaving 11 bases between them. Germline CDR1 reads MDHEN; CDR2 reads SYDVKM. The CDR3 consists of 13 residues. The CDR3: CASSFSQKHEQYV. In DNA form, the CDR3 reads TGTGCCAGCAGTTTCTCGCAGAAGCACGAGCAGTACGTC.

This clonotype was found a few times. The chain carries TRBV28 and TRBJ1-2; D not resolved. Trimming pared 5 bases from V and 7 bases from J, leaving 11 bases between. There are 12 residues in the CDR3. Germline V gives CDR1 MDHEN, CDR2 SYDVKM. CDR3 sequence: CASSGRGRGYTF. The CDR3 region has the DNA TGTGCCAGCAGTGGCAGAGGTCGTGGCTACACCTTC.

This clonotype was detected only a few times. This chain uses TRBV6-1 with TRBJ2-3; no clear D gene. The CDR3 is made up of 13 amino acids. Germline V lookup: CDR1 MNHNS, CDR2 SASEGT. Trimming left V 8 bases short and J 2 bases short, with 11 bases between. The CDR3 protein is CASGRINTDTQYF. DNA of the CDR3: TGTGCCAGCGGAAGAATAAACACAGATACGCAGTATTTT.

This CDR3 is CATSDLKGARDQPQHF. CDR3 coding DNA: TGTGCCACCAGTGATTTGAAGGGGGCTAGGGATCAGCCCCAGCATTTT. The chain employs TRBV24-1 and TRBJ1-5; TRBD1 aligns across 7 bases. The germline V gene encodes CDR1 KGHDR and CDR2 SFDVKD. V dropped 0 bases and J dropped 5; count of bases not matched to a gene: 6. This CDR3 is 16 amino acids long.

This clonotype was counted many times. This chain links TRBV10-3 with TRBJ1-2; no clear D. The CDR3 is 15 amino acids. Germline V lookup: CDR1 ENHRY, CDR2 SYGVKD. Trimming removed 6 bases at V and 2 bases at J, with 16 bases between. CDR3 coding DNA: TGTGCCATCAGGCGGACTCTTCAGGCCAACTATGGCTACACCTTC. It codes for CAIRRTLQANYGYTF.

The V gene is TRBV5-1, the J gene TRBJ1-4; D unresolved. Germline V CDR1 and CDR2: SGHRS, YFSETQ. This CDR3 region has 14 residues. V shed 4 bases and J shed 6 bases, with 13 bases lying between them. The CDR3 sequence: CASSPDGGYEKLFF. CDR3 coding DNA: TGCGCCAGCAGCCCTGACGGAGGCTATGAAAAACTGTTTTTT.

This clonotype was seen more than once but under ten times. V usage is TRBV29-1 and J usage is TRBJ1-2; D might be TRBD1 (6 bases). V was shortened by 5 bases and J by 3 bases, with 10 bases between the two germline ends. Per the germline V gene, CDR1 is SQVTM and CDR2 is ANQGSEA. There are 12 residues in the CDR3. The CDR3 loop is CSVSRTDYGYTF. CDR3 coding DNA: TGCAGCGTTTCGCGGACAGACTATGGCTACACCTTC.